This TCR beta chain was sequenced in a study of blood T cells in healthy people across ages. The table lists this clonotype with many counts. It was with a sample-barcoded 5' primer and a J-beta primer mix that a second PCR of about 7 to 12 cycles was run. All cDNA molecules were each tagged by a template-switch adaptor with 12 random nucleotides. MiXCR was run by TCRdb on the 5' RACE reads, yielding one entry per CDR3 protein. The data hold 650,000 to 800,000 distinct CDR3 sequences, with roughly 44% observed a single time. This CDR3 comprises 16 residues. Germline-derived CDR1 and CDR2 are SGHVT and SQSDAQ. V shed 5 bases, J shed 2 bases, and the junction held 9 bases outside the gene matches.

The chain carries TRBV7-4 and TRBJ2-1; TRBD2 matches at 7 bases. The TCR originated in a man aged 60 to 69 in good health. Sequencing was done on a sample of blood. CDR3 in amino acids: CASSLGLAVTYNEQFF. The CDR3 DNA reads as TGTGCCAGCAGCCTAGGGCTAGCGGTGACCTACAATGAGCAGTTCTTC.